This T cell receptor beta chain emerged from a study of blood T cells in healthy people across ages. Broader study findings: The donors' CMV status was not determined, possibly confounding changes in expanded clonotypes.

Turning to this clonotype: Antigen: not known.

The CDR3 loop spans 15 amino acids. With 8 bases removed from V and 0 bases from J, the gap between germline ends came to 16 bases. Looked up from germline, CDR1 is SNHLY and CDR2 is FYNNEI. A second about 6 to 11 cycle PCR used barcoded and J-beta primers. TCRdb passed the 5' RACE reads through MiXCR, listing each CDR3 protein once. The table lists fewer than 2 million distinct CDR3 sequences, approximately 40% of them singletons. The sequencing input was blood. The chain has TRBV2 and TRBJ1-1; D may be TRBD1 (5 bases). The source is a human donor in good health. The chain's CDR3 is CASHSGWGLNTEAFF. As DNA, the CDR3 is TGTGCCAGCCATTCAGGGTGGGGCCTGAACACTGAAGCTTTCTTT.